A single T cell receptor beta chain is shown here with its context. Its antigen is undetermined. The data were taken from a study of shared clonotypes between healthy human individuals. Study overall: Donors, aged 18 to 49, were a couple of women and a few men. Study outcomes and limitations: It was observed that approximately 5% of naive CD4 clonotypes were shared across four donors.

Germline V CDR1 and CDR2: SGHTS, YDEGEE. Trimming cost V 4 bases and J 5 bases; bases outside gene matches: 3. The CDR3 is 14 amino acids. Replicate PCRs run on sorted subsets employed about 220 ng DNA, 25,000 to 35,000 T cell genomes. Some clones are missing from TCRdb's copy, which holds only in-frame ones; the method was immunoSEQ multiplex PCR. This table has hundreds of thousands of clones, 90% to 95% appearing once. In the naive CD8 group, cells lacked CD45RO and were positively selected for CCR7, so terminally differentiated effector memory CD45RA+ cells were left out. The chain carries TRBV5-8 and TRBJ1-5; 10 bases fit TRBD1. The receptor's source is a man aged 25-45 years in good health. The material sequenced was naive CD8+ T cells sorted from blood. The CDR3 DNA follows: TGTGCCAGCAGCATGGACAGGGGGTATCAGCCCCAGCATTTT. As protein: CASSMDRGYQPQHF.